This T cell receptor (beta chain) was retrieved from a study of shared clonotypes between healthy human individuals. Genomic DNA of every subset was divided equally among multiple immunoSEQ plates. TCRdb's table, derived via immunoSEQ multiplex PCR, lists solely in-frame clones and lacks some. The sample holds approximately 720,000 clones; more than 70% are singletons and the top ten take 1.8%. The TCR sequence derives from a woman aged 25 to 45 in good health. The specimen sequenced was memory CD4+ T cells sorted from blood. Subset here: CD45RA-negative fraction.

The CDR3 loop is CASSQVSGRQQFF. In DNA form, the CDR3 reads TGCGCCAGCAGCCAAGTTAGCGGCCGGCAGCAGTTCTTC. V gene TRBV4-1 combines with J gene TRBJ2-1; D may be TRBD2 (6 bases). The CDR3 is 13 residues long. Trimming shortened V by 1 base and J by 11 bases, and 12 bases separated the two germline ends. CDR1 and CDR2 (germline): MGHRA, YSYEKL.